Below are 4 T cell receptor beta chains sequenced from a single sample in a study of T cell responses to AZD1222 COVID-19 vaccine. The table came from immunoSEQ multiplex PCR; TCRdb's copy has only in-frame clones and leaves some out. The top ten clones hold about 15% of a sample with about 100,000 clones, approximately 87% of them seen once. This specimen was peripheral blood, taken on day 0 of AZD1222 vaccination. These receptors were taken from an adult in good health.

V usage is TRBV2 and J usage is TRBJ1-1; D perhaps matches TRBD1 (6 bases). The germline V and J ends were trimmed by 1 base and 6 bases, with 12 bases remaining between them. This CDR3 has 14 amino acids. Germline values: CDR1 SNHLY, CDR2 FYNNEI. CDR3 region: CASSEGRGSPEAFF. CDR3 nucleotide sequence: TGTGCCAGCAGTGAAGGCAGGGGAAGCCCTGAAGCTTTCTTT.

This clone was counted a single time. The chain couples TRBV28 to TRBJ2-7; unclear D gene. Germline CDR1 and CDR2: MDHEN and SYDVKM. The germline V and J ends were trimmed by 6 bases and 3 bases, with 12 bases remaining between them. CDR3 length: 13 amino acids. CDR3 in DNA: TGTGCCAGCAGCTTAGCCCAAAACTACGAGCAGTACTTC. This translates into CASSLAQNYEQYF. Combining the CDR3 with reference TRBV28 and TRBJ2-7 gives the whole variable domain DVKVTQSSRYLVKRTGEKVFLECVQDMDHENMFWYRQDPGLGLRLIYFSYDVKMKEKGDIPEGYSVSREKKERFSLILESASTNQTSMYLCASSLAQNYEQYFGPGTRLTVT.

The J gene is TRBJ2-1, the V gene TRBV5-1; perhaps TRBD2 as D (6 bases). The germline V gene has CDR1 SGHRS and CDR2 YFSETQ. The CDR3 totals 16 residues. Trimming took 4 bases from V and 1 from J, leaving 15 bases between them. This CDR3 is CASSPGTAQSYNEQFF. The CDR3 DNA sequence: TGCGCCAGCAGCCCTGGGACTGCGCAATCCTACAATGAGCAGTTCTTC. The complete variable domain, with remaining parts taken from reference TRBV5-1 and TRBJ2-1, reads KAGVTQTPRYLIKTRGQQVTLSCSPISGHRSVSWYQQTPGQGLQFLFEYFSETQRNKGNFPGRFSGRQFSNSRSEMNVSTLELGDSALYLCASSPGTAQSYNEQFFGPGTRLTVL.

V gene TRBV11-3 combines with J gene TRBJ2-7; D may be TRBD2 (5 bases). Germline V gene sequence: CDR1 SGHNT, CDR2 YENEEA. The CDR3 is 15 residues long. Between the trimmed V and J ends, which lost 0 bases and 3 bases, there was a span of 12 bases. For the CDR3, the DNA is TGTGCCAGCAGCTTAGATCGTCTTAGCGTCTACGAGCAGTACTTC. Translation: CASSLDRLSVYEQYF.